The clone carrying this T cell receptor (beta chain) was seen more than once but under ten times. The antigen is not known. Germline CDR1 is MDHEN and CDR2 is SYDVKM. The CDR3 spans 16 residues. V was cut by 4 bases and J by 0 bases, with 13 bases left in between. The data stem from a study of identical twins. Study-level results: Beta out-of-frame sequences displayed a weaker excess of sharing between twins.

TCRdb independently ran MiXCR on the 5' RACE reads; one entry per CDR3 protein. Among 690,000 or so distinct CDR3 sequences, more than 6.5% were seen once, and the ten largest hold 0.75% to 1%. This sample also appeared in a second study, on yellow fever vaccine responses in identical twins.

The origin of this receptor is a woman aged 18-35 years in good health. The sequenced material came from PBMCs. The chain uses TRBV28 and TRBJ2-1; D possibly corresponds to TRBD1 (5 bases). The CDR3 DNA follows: TGTGCCAGCAGTTCCACCTTAGGGGTCTCCTACAATGAGCAGTTCTTC. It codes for CASSSTLGVSYNEQFF. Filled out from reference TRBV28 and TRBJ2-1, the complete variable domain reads DVKVTQSSRYLVKRTGEKVFLECVQDMDHENMFWYRQDPGLGLRLIYFSYDVKMKEKGDIPEGYSVSREKKERFSLILESASTNQTSMYLCASSSTLGVSYNEQFFGPGTRLTVL.